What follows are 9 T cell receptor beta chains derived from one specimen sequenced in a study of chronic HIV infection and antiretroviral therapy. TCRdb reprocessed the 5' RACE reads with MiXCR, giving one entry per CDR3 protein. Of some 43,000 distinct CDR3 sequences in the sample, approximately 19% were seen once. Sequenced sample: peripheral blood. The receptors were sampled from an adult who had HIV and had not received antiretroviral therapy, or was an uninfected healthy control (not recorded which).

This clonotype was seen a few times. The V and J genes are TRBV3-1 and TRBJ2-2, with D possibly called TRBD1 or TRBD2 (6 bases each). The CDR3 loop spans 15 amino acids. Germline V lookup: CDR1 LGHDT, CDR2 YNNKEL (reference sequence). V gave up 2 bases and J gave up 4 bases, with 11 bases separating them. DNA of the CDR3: TGTGCCAGCAGCCAACGGGGGCCGGGCACCGGGGAGCTGTTTTTT. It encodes CASSQRGPGTGELFF.

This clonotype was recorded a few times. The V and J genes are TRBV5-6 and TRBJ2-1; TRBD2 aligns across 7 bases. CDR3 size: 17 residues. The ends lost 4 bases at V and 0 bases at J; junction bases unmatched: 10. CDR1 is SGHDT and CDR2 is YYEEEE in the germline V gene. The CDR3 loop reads CASSNNLGGVSYNEQFF. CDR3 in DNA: TGTGCCAGCAGCAACAATTTGGGGGGGGTCTCCTACAATGAGCAGTTCTTC.

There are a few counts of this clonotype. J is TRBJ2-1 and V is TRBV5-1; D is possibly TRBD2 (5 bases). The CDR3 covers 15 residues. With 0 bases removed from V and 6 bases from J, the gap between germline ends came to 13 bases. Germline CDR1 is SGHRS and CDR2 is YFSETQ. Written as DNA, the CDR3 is TGCGCCAGCAGCTTGGAGCTAGCTACCCCCAATGAGCAGTTCTTC. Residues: CASSLELATPNEQFF.

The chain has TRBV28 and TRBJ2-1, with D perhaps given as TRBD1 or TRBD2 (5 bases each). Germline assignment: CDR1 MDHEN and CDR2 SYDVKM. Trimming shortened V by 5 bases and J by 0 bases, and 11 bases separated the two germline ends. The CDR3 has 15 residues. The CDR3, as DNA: TGTGCCAGCAGTGTACGGGGCAGCTCCTACAATGAGCAGTTCTTC. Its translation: CASSVRGSSYNEQFF.

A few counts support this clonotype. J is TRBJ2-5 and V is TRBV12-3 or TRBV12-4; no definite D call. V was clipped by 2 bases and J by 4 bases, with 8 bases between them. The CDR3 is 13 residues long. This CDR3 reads CASSLRGRETQYF. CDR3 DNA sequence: TGTGCCAGCAGTTTACGAGGAAGAGAGACCCAGTACTTC.

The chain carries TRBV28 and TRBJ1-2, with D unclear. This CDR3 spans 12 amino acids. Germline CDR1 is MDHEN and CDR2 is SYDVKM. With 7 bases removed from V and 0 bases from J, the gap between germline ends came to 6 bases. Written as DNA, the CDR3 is TGTGCCAGCATTTCGGCTAACTATGGCTACACCTTC. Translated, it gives CASISANYGYTF.

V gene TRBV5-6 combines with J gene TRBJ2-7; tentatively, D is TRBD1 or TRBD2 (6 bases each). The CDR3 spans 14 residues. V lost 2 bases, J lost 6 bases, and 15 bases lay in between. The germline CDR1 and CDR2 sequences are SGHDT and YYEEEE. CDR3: CASSLTGAPSEQYF. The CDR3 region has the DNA TGTGCCAGCAGCTTAACGGGGGCGCCTTCCGAGCAGTACTTC.

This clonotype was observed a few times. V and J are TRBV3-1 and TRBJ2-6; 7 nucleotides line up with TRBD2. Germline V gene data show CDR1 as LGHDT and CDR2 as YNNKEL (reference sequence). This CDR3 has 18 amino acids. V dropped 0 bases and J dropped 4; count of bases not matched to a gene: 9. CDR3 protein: CASSQDWGGSRGANVLTF. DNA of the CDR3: TGTGCCAGCAGCCAAGATTGGGGGGGGTCGAGGGGGGCCAACGTCCTGACTTTC.

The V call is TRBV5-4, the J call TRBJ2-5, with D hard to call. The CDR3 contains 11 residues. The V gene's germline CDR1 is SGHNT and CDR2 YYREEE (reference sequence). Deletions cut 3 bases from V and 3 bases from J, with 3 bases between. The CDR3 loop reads CASSSKETQYF. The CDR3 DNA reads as TGTGCCAGCAGCTCCAAAGAGACCCAGTACTTC. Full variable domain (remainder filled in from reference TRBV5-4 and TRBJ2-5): ETGVTQSPTHLIKTRGQQVTLRCSSQSGHNTVSWYQQALGQGPQFIFQYYREEENGRGNFPPRFSGLQFPNYSSELNVNALELDDSALYLCASSSKETQYFGPGTRLLVL.